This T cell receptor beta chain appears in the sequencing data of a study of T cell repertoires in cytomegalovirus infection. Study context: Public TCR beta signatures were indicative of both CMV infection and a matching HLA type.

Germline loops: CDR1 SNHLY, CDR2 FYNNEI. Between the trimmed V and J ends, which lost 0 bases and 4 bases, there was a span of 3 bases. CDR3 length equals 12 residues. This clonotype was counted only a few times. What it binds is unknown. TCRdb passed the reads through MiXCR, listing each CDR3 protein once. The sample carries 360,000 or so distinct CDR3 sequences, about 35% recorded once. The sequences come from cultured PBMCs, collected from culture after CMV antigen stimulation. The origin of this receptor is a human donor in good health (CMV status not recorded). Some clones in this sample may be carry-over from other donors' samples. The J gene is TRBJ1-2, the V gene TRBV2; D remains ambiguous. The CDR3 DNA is TGTGCCAGCAGTGAAGCGAGCTATGGCTACACCTTC. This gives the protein CASSEASYGYTF.